This T cell receptor beta chain was retrieved from a study of cytomegalovirus exposure and HLA in healthy donors. Study-level results: Most TCR sequences were seen very rarely across donors, but some public TCRs occurred in many. Later analysis found that TCR beta chains associated with HLA were more clonally expanded than other, equally common chains.

The length of the CDR3 is 16 residues. V gave up 2 bases and J gave up 5 bases; unmatched junction bases: 8. Per germline, CDR1 PRHDT and CDR2 FYEKMQ (reference sequence). As concerns this clone: No antigen is known for it.

The donors (healthy individuals) were bone marrow donors. In the PCR, 60 Vbeta and 13 Jbeta primers were used. The protocol was immunoSEQ multiplex PCR, while the TCRdb copy is restricted to in-frame clones and leaves out a portion. Here the sample spans some 200,000 clones, around 80% being singletons. Sequenced input: PBMCs. V usage is TRBV13 and J usage is TRBJ2-1, with 8 nucleotides matching TRBD2. The source of this sequence is a girl aged 2 to 9 in good health and CMV-seronegative. The CDR3 is CASSLIPGGANNEQFF. CDR3 DNA: TGTGCCAGCAGCTTAATTCCGGGGGGGGCAAACAATGAGCAGTTCTTC.